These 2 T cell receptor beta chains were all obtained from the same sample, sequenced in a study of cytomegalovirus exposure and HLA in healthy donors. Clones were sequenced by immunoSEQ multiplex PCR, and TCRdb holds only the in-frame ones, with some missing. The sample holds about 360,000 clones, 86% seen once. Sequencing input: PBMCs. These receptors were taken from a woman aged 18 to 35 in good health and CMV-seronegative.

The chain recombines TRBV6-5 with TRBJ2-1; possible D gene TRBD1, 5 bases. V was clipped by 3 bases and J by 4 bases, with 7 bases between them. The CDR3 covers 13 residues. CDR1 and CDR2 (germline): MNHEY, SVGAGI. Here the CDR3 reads CASSYKGYNEQFF. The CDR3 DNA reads TGTGCCAGCAGTTATAAGGGGTACAATGAGCAGTTCTTC.

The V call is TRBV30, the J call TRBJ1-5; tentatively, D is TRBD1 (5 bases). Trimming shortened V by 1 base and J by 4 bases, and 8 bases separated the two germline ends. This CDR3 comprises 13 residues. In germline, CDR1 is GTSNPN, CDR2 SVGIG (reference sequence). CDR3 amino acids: CAWSANRNQPQHF. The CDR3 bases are TGTGCCTGGAGTGCAAACAGGAATCAGCCCCAGCATTTT.